This T cell receptor beta chain emerged from a study of blood T cell repertoires in COVID-19. Study-wide background: Italy, Spain and the United States were the sources of the convalescent and acute COVID-19 samples. From T cells, B-cell-depleted T cells, or PBMCs came the material, which was cDNA or gDNA.

The sample holds one count of this clone. Original handling: The authors estimated nucleated cell counts from reference gene primer amplification. Using immunoSEQ multiplex PCR, the repertoire was profiled, and TCRdb retains in-frame clones only, with some absent. V, J and clone size reflect that table, while D and trimming were determined from the DNA. Found here are more than 400,000 clones, 75% to 90% of them singletons; the top ten hold about 3%. This CDR3 has 16 amino acids. Germline V CDR1 and CDR2: SGHTA, FQGTGA. Trimming shortened V by 5 bases and J by 4 bases, and 17 bases separated the two germline ends.

This TCR came from a human donor in a cohort sampled during active COVID-19. This chain uses TRBV7-3 with TRBJ2-2; no clear D gene. Sample: peripheral blood. CDR3 DNA sequence: TGTGCCAGCAGCCCCATCTTCGCTCCGGGCACCGGGGAGCTGTTTTTT. Residues: CASSPIFAPGTGELFF.